The clone carrying this TCR beta chain was seen repeatedly, ten times or more. Its antigen is unknown. The germline V gene has CDR1 SGHTA and CDR2 FQGTGA. V gave up 3 bases and J gave up 5 bases, with 4 bases separating them. This CDR3 is built from 12 residues. The entry originates in a study of early T cells in non-severe SARS-CoV-2 infection. As for the study in general: From unsorted whole blood, bulk RNA was sequenced, and the chains remained unpaired. Study-level findings and limits: VDJdb matches were skewed toward anti-spike CD8 T cell responses.

Separate cDNA molecules each had unique molecular identifiers attached to them. TCRdb re-called the 5' RACE reads with MiXCR, one entry per CDR3 protein. In the table there are roughly 53,000 distinct CDR3 sequences, roughly an eighth of which are singletons. This chain joins TRBV7-3 and TRBJ2-2, with D unclear. The sequence was obtained from an adult who was a healthcare worker with PCR-confirmed SARS-CoV-2 infection or an uninfected control (not recorded which). This sample comprised whole blood, obtained at baseline. In nucleotides, the CDR3 is TGTGCCAGCAGCTTGGGGACCGGGGAGCTGTTTTTT. It translates to CASSLGTGELFF.